This T cell receptor beta chain was recovered during a study of cytomegalovirus exposure and HLA in healthy donors. General study results and limits: As a later analysis revealed, the rate of TCR association differed by HLA locus, with DRB1 most and HLA-C fewest. Beyond CMV serostatus, there was no information to go on about immune exposure.

Turning to this clone: What it binds is unknown.

In the PCR, 60 Vbeta and 13 Jbeta primers were used. Some clones are missing from TCRdb's copy, which holds only in-frame ones; the method was immunoSEQ multiplex PCR. Of approximately 74,000 clones in the sample, roughly 73% were seen once. The specimen was PBMCs. This TCR came from a man in his forties in good health and CMV-seronegative.

This CDR3 reads CASSVTGAGNQPQHF. Written as DNA, the CDR3 is TGTGCCAGCAGCGTGACAGGGGCGGGCAATCAGCCCCAGCATTTT. This sequence joins TRBV9 and TRBJ1-5, with 8 bases aligning to TRBD1. The junction had 3 bases not matched to a gene; V was cut back by 2 bases and J by 2 bases. The CDR3 is 15 amino acids. The germline gives CDR1 SGDLS, CDR2 YYNGEE.